A selection of T cell receptor beta chains follows, all from one sample in a study of T cell responses to AZD1222 COVID-19 vaccine. Some clones are missing from TCRdb's copy, which holds only in-frame ones; the method was immunoSEQ multiplex PCR. This sample has 130,000 or so clones, with approximately 90% found just once. This specimen consisted of peripheral blood, obtained 28 days after the second AZD1222 dose. The source is an adult who received the AZD1222 COVID-19 vaccine. The CDR3 runs from the conserved cysteine through the conserved F or W. The D gene is left open where the match is weak. Clone size appears in some rows only: once, few, many, or a class for an expanded clone.

CDR3 length	D gene	V gene	clone size	J gene	CDR3 DNA	CDR3 protein
17	TRBD1	TRBV19	NA	TRBJ1-6	TGTGCCAGTAGTATTGGACGGGACAGCTCCTATAATTCACCCCTCCACTTT	CASSIGRDSSYNSPLHF
16	NA	TRBV19	once	TRBJ1-1	TGTGCCAGTAGTACCCCAACAGGAGCTGGGGACACTGAAGCTTTCTTT	CASSTPTGAGDTEAFF
12	NA	TRBV6-2/TRBV6-3	NA	TRBJ2-3	TGTGCCAGCAGTTACCCTACGGAGGCGCAGTATTTT	CASSYPTEAQYF
17	NA	TRBV15	NA	TRBJ1-1	TGTGCCACCAGCAGGTCCCCGGCCGCCCTAAGGAACACTGAAGCTTTCTTT	CATSRSPAALRNTEAFF
15	NA	TRBV7-7	NA	TRBJ2-1	TGTGCTAGCAGCTTAGTGGTCGGACCGGCCAATGAGCAGTTCTTC	CASSLVVGPANEQFF
14	NA	TRBV7-9	NA	TRBJ2-3	TGTGCCAGCAGCTTTAGCGGAGGGACAGATACGCAGTATTTT	CASSFSGGTDTQYF
13	NA	TRBV7-2	NA	TRBJ1-6	TGTGCCAGCAGCCTATGGGGGAATTCACCCCTCCACTTT	CASSLWGNSPLHF
15	NA	TRBV2	NA	TRBJ1-1	TGTGCCAGCAGTTCAGACAGGACCATGAACACTGAAGCTTTCTTT	CASSSDRTMNTEAFF
13	NA	TRBV19	NA	TRBJ1-2	TGTGCCAGTAGTGGCAGGTCGTTCTATGGCTACACCTTC	CASSGRSFYGYTF
15	NA	TRBV19	NA	TRBJ1-5	TGTGCCAGTAGTAAAAAAGGGGCGGGCGATCAGCCCCAGCATTTT	CASSKKGAGDQPQHF
14	NA	TRBV5-4	NA	TRBJ2-5	TGTGCCAGCAGCTTGGCCGGGACTCAGGAGACCCAGTACTTC	CASSLAGTQETQYF
14	NA	TRBV9	NA	TRBJ2-2	TGTGCCAGCAGCACCCGTCCTGCGGCCGGGGAGCTGTTTTTT	CASSTRPAAGELFF
13	NA	TRBV7-9	NA	TRBJ1-3	TGTGCCAGCAGCCCCGCCTCTGGAAACACCATATATTTT	CASSPASGNTIYF
16	NA	TRBV25-1	once	TRBJ2-1	TGTGCCAGCAGTCAACCCAGCGTTTACCCCTACAATGAGCAGTTCTTC	CASSQPSVYPYNEQFF
17	TRBD1	TRBV19	NA	TRBJ2-2	TGTGCCAGTAGTATCCTCCGGACAGGCTTGAACACCGGGGAGCTGTTTTTT	CASSILRTGLNTGELFF
16	NA	TRBV29-1	NA	TRBJ2-3	TGCAGCGTTTCTGTGGGGGGCCCAAGTTCCACAGATACGCAGTATTTT	CSVSVGGPSSTDTQYF
14	NA	TRBV4-3	NA	TRBJ1-1	TGCGCCAGCAGCCAAGAGTGGCGGAACACTGAAGCTTTCTTT	CASSQEWRNTEAFF
16	NA	TRBV7-6	NA	TRBJ1-6	TGTGCCAGCAGCTTAGGAATCCGGGGCGTTAATTCACCCCTCCACTTT	CASSLGIRGVNSPLHF
15	NA	TRBV5-5	NA	TRBJ2-1	TGTGCCAGCAGCTTGGAGGGTAGCTCCTACAATGAGCAGTTCTTC	CASSLEGSSYNEQFF
14	NA	TRBV19	NA	TRBJ2-2	TGTGCCAGTAGTATAGTGGGGGGCACCGGGGAGCTGTTTTTT	CASSIVGGTGELFF
13	NA	TRBV4-1	NA	TRBJ1-2	TGCGCCAGCAGCCAAGATGGGCTCTATGGCTACACCTTC	CASSQDGLYGYTF
13	NA	TRBV28	NA	TRBJ2-7	TGTGCCACCCACTCGGGGGGCAAGTACGAGCAGTACTTC	CATHSGGKYEQYF
14	NA	TRBV7-3	NA	TRBJ1-1	TGTGCCAGCAGCGCCCTAGGAGGGGTTACTGAAGCTTTCTTT	CASSALGGVTEAFF
12	NA	TRBV6-1	NA	TRBJ2-1	TGTGCCAGCAGTGAAAGGGCTAATGAGCAGTTCTTC	CASSERANEQFF
16	TRBD2	TRBV4-3	NA	TRBJ2-3	TGCGCCAGCAGCCCCGGGACTAGCGGTATTCCAGATACGCAGTATTTT	CASSPGTSGIPDTQYF
13	NA	TRBV11-2	NA	TRBJ2-7	TGTGCCAGCAGCTCCGGAATTACCTACGAGCAGTACTTC	CASSSGITYEQYF